What follows are 21 T cell receptor beta chains derived from one specimen sequenced in a study of blood T cell repertoires in COVID-19. Clones were read by immunoSEQ multiplex PCR, and TCRdb kept only the in-frame ones, dropping some. The table lists roughly 500,000 clones, around 85% of them singletons. The sequenced sample was PBMCs or T cells enriched from blood (not recorded which). These receptors originate from a woman aged 55-70 years who had recovered from COVID-19.

The chain joins TRBV10-3 to TRBJ2-2; 12 positions match TRBD1. This CDR3 spans 17 amino acids. Trimming took 0 bases from V and 5 from J; bases not matched to a gene: 4. Germline assignment: CDR1 ENHRY and CDR2 SYGVKD. The CDR3 nucleotides are TGTGCCATCAGTGAGTCTCCGGGACAGGGGGCGACCGGGGAGCTGTTTTTT. Protein product: CAISESPGQGATGELFF.

This CDR3 reads CASSHTTSGGQETQYF. CDR3 coding DNA: TGTGCCAGCAGCCATACGACTAGCGGGGGGCAAGAGACCCAGTACTTC. This sequence joins TRBV7-2 and TRBJ2-5, with TRBD2 matching 13 bases. Germline V gene lookup returns CDR1 SGHTA and CDR2 FQGNSA. The V gene end was trimmed by 5 bases and the J gene end by 2 bases; junction bases not matched to a gene: 5. This CDR3 comprises 16 residues.

The V call is TRBV6-2 or TRBV6-3, the J call TRBJ1-2; maybe TRBD1 (6 bases). This CDR3 comprises 14 residues. V dropped 6 bases and J dropped 2 bases, with 13 bases sitting between them. Germline V CDR1 and CDR2: MNHEY, SVGEGT. The CDR3 region has the DNA TGTGCCAGCAGCCTGGACCAGGGGAACTATGGCTACACCTTC. Translating gives CASSLDQGNYGYTF.

V and J are TRBV5-1 and TRBJ1-6; 7 nucleotides align to TRBD1. CDR1 and CDR2 from the germline V gene are SGHRS and YFSETQ. V lost 6 bases, J lost 1 base, and 19 bases stayed unmatched. The CDR3 length is 20 residues. CDR3 nucleotide sequence: TGCGCCAGCACCCTGACGCCCTGGGACAGTTCGAAATCCTATAATTCACCCCTCCACTTT. Protein sequence: CASTLTPWDSSKSYNSPLHF.

J is TRBJ1-5 and V is TRBV29-1; TRBD1 aligns across 9 bases. Germline values: CDR1 SQVTM, CDR2 ANQGSEA. The CDR3 is made up of 13 amino acids. J lost 6 bases, V lost 6 bases, and 6 bases had no gene match. CDR3 DNA sequence: TGCAGCGTGGGACAGGGAGGTACTCAGCCCCAGCATTTT. Its protein product is CSVGQGGTQPQHF.

V and J are TRBV13 and TRBJ1-5, with D uncertain. Trimming stripped 0 bases from V and 4 bases from J, with 4 bases between. Germline-derived CDR1 and CDR2 are PRHDT and FYEKMQ (reference sequence). The CDR3 is 13 residues long. The CDR3: CASSLGFNQPQHF. CDR3 coding DNA: TGTGCCAGCAGCTTAGGCTTTAATCAGCCCCAGCATTTT.

In DNA, the CDR3 is TGTGCCTGGAGTCCCGTGGGGACAGGGGTCAACGAGCAGTACTTC. It specifies CAWSPVGTGVNEQYF. The V and J genes are TRBV30 and TRBJ2-7, with 10 bases matching TRBD1. The germline gives CDR1 GTSNPN, CDR2 SVGIG (reference sequence). Trimming removed 2 bases from V and 5 bases from J; junction bases left unmatched: 9. The CDR3 has 15 residues.

The V call is TRBV29-1, the J call TRBJ2-7; D is undetermined. Germline V CDR1 and CDR2: SQVTM, ANQGSEA. V was cut by 4 bases and J by 4 bases, with 11 bases left in between. The CDR3 contains 12 residues. The CDR3 region is CSVGSGPYEQYF. The CDR3, as DNA: TGCAGCGTTGGCTCTGGGCCTTACGAGCAGTACTTC.

The chain recombines TRBV6-5 with TRBJ1-4; D is perhaps TRBD1 (5 bases). V was clipped by 0 bases and J by 8 bases, with 10 bases between them. This CDR3 region has 14 residues. Germline-derived CDR1 and CDR2 are MNHEY and SVGAGI. Written as DNA, the CDR3 is TGTGCCAGCAGTTACTCAGGGGTTGGGGAAAAACTGTTTTTT. This translates into CASSYSGVGEKLFF.

The J gene is TRBJ1-6, the V gene TRBV27; D uncertain. CDR3 size: 15 residues. In germline, CDR1 is MNHEY, CDR2 SMNVEV (reference sequence). V lost 7 bases and J 3 bases, leaving 13 bases between the germline ends. This chain's CDR3 is CASTLTLNYNSPLHF. In DNA form, the CDR3 reads TGTGCCAGCACCCTGACACTTAACTATAATTCACCCCTCCACTTT.

CDR3 loop: CASSETGGRAFF. CDR3 nucleotides: TGCGCCAGCAGTGAGACAGGGGGCAGGGCTTTCTTT. The chain links TRBV10-1 to TRBJ1-1; 9 nucleotides line up with TRBD1. Germline V CDR1 and CDR2: WNHNN, SYGVQD (reference sequence). The V and J ends lost 2 bases and 11 bases, in that order; junction bases with no gene match: 3. The CDR3 runs to 12 residues.

The CDR3 coding sequence is TGCGCCAGCAGCTTGGAGGGACAGATCACCGGGGAGCTGTTTTTT. It specifies CASSLEGQITGELFF. J is TRBJ2-2 and V is TRBV5-1; 7 bases line up with TRBD1. This CDR3 has 15 amino acids. J gave up 4 bases and V 0 bases, and 3 bases lay outside the gene matches. The V gene's germline CDR1 is SGHRS and CDR2 YFSETQ.

Concerning this clone itself: The sample holds other DNA sequences that translate to the same CDR3. The rearrangement links TRBV5-1 to TRBJ1-1; D remains ambiguous. The CDR3 contains 13 residues. In germline, CDR1 is SGHRS, CDR2 YFSETQ. Between the trimmed V and J ends, which lost 4 bases and 0 bases, there was a span of 7 bases. The CDR3 DNA reads TGCGCCAGCAGCAGTCAGATGAACACTGAAGCTTTCTTT. This encodes CASSSQMNTEAFF. The entire variable domain, with the rest obtained from reference TRBV5-1 and TRBJ1-1, is as follows: KAGVTQTPRYLIKTRGQQVTLSCSPISGHRSVSWYQQTPGQGLQFLFEYFSETQRNKGNFPGRFSGRQFSNSRSEMNVSTLELGDSALYLCASSSQMNTEAFFGQGTRLTVV.

This clone appeared once. The chain has TRBV5-4 and TRBJ1-1; 7 bases map to TRBD1. The CDR3 covers 14 residues. Germline V CDR1 and CDR2: SGHNT, YYREEE (reference sequence). The J segment lost 5 bases and the V segment lost 0 bases, leaving 4 bases of the junction unmatched. The CDR3 is CASSLGQGATEAFF. In DNA, the CDR3 is TGTGCCAGCAGCTTGGGACAGGGAGCGACTGAAGCTTTCTTT.

The V gene is TRBV5-1, the J gene TRBJ1-2; D remains ambiguous. This CDR3 is built from 14 residues. In germline, CDR1 is SGHRS, CDR2 YFSETQ. The V end lost 3 bases, the J end lost 5 bases, and 14 bases lay between the germline ends. CDR3 sequence reads: CASSSGYLPYGYTF. DNA of the CDR3: TGCGCCAGCAGCTCGGGATACCTACCTTATGGCTACACCTTC.

The chain uses TRBV12-5 and TRBJ2-1, with D possibly being TRBD2 (6 bases). The germline V gene encodes CDR1 LGHNT and CDR2 FRNRAP. Trimming cost V 6 bases and J 5 bases, with 14 bases left between them. CDR3 length: 14 amino acids. CDR3 in amino acids: CASGLRGTDNEQFF. In DNA, the CDR3 is TGTGCTAGTGGATTACGGGGGACGGACAATGAGCAGTTCTTC.

The genes are TRBV24-1 and TRBJ1-2; D unclear. CDR3 length: 12 amino acids. Germline assignment: CDR1 KGHDR and CDR2 SFDVKD. The V end lost 4 bases, the J end lost 4 bases, and 6 bases lay between the germline ends. The DNA of the CDR3 is TGTGCCACCAGTGAGGCAGGCTATGGCTACACCTTC. This gives the protein CATSEAGYGYTF.

The chain carries TRBV10-3 and TRBJ1-6, with TRBD1 matching 8 bases. This CDR3 comprises 16 residues. The trim removed 0 bases at V and 6 bases at J, leaving 4 bases unmatched. Germline values: CDR1 ENHRY, CDR2 SYGVKD. The CDR3 here is CAISESSGQANSPLHF. The CDR3 region has the DNA TGTGCCATCAGTGAGTCCTCGGGACAGGCTAATTCACCCCTCCACTTT.

The rearrangement uses TRBV5-8 and TRBJ2-3, with 10 bases lining up with TRBD1. The V gene's germline CDR1 is SGHTS and CDR2 YDEGEE. The CDR3 runs 15 residues. With 3 bases clipped from V and 4 bases from J, the junction kept 5 bases outside the gene matches. The CDR3 nucleotides read TGTGCCAGCAGCTGGGGGGACAGGGGTCCAGATACGCAGTATTTT. It encodes CASSWGDRGPDTQYF.

This chain joins TRBV3-1 (or the pseudogene TRBV3-2) and TRBJ2-1; TRBD2 matches at 11 bases. There are 16 residues in the CDR3. With 3 bases clipped from V and 8 bases from J, the junction kept 9 bases outside the gene matches. Germline V gene data show CDR1 as LGHDT and CDR2 as YNNKEL (reference sequence). CDR3: CASSHLLAGAADEQFF. The CDR3 DNA sequence: TGTGCCAGCAGCCACCTACTAGCGGGGGCTGCAGATGAGCAGTTCTTC.

The chain links TRBV4-1 to TRBJ1-1; possible D gene TRBD1, 5 bases. The CDR3 runs 18 residues. Germline V gene lookup returns CDR1 MGHRA and CDR2 YSYEKL. Trimming pared 2 bases from V and 5 bases from J, leaving 24 bases between. The CDR3 DNA is TGCGCCAGCAGCCAAATCTCCATCGGGGGGTCCGGGGGGACTGAAGCTTTCTTT. Translation gives CASSQISIGGSGGTEAFF.